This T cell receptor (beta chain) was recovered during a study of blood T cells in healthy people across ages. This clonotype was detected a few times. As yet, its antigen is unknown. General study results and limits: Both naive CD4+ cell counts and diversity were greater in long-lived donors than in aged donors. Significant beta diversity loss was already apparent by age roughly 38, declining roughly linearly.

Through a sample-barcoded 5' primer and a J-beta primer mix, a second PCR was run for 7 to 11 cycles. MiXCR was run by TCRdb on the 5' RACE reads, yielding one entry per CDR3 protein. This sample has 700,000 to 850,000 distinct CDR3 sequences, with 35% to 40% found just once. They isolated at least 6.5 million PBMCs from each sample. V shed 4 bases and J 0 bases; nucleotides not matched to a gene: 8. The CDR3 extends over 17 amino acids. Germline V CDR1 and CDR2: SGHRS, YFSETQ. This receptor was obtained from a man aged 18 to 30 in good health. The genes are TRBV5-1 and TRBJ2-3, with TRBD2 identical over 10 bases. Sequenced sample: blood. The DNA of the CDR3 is TGCGCCAGCAGCCCGCACCCTAGCGGGGGCAGCACAGATACGCAGTATTTT. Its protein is CASSPHPSGGSTDTQYF.